This T cell receptor (beta chain) was sequenced in a study of breast tumors, draining lymph nodes, adjacent tissues. TCRdb reprocessed the multiplex PCR reads with MiXCR, giving one entry per CDR3 protein. The repertoire holds about 180,000 distinct CDR3 sequences, approximately 30% seen once, with 3% to 4.5% in the top ten. This clonotype was seen a single time. It may be a read error: a sequence one base away is much more abundant. Axillary draining lymph nodes of breast cancer patients supplied the node samples. The source is a female donor with breast cancer. Some clones in this sample may be carry-over from other donors' samples. The sample comprised axillary lymph node tissue.

The CDR3 loop reads CASSHVRGVSHGYTF. CDR3 coding DNA: TGTGCCAGCAGCCACGTGAGGGGGGTATCGCATGGCTACACCTTC. The genes are TRBV14 and TRBJ1-2; D is perhaps TRBD1 (6 bases). The CDR3 covers 15 residues. With 3 bases removed from V and 6 bases from J, the gap between germline ends came to 17 bases. CDR1 is SGHDN, CDR2 FVKESK, per germline.